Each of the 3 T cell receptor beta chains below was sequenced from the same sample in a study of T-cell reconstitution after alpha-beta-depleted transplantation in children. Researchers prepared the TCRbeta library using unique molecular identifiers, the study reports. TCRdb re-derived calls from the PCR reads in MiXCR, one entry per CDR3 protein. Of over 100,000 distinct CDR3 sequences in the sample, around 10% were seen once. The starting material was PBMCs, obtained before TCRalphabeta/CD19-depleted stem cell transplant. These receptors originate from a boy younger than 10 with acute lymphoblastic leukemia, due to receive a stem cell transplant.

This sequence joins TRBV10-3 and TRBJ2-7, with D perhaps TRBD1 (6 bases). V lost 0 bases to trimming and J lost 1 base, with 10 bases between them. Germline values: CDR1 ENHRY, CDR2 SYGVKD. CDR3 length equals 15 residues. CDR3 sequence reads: CAISESGTPSYEQYF. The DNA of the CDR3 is TGTGCCATCAGTGAGTCAGGGACACCATCCTACGAGCAGTACTTC.

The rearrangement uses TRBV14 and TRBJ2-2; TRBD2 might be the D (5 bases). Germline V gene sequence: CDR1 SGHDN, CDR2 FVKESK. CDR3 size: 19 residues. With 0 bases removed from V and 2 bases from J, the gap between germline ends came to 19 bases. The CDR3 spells CASSQDGYRWELNTGELFF. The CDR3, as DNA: TGTGCCAGCAGCCAAGATGGGTACCGCTGGGAGCTTAACACCGGGGAGCTGTTTTTT.

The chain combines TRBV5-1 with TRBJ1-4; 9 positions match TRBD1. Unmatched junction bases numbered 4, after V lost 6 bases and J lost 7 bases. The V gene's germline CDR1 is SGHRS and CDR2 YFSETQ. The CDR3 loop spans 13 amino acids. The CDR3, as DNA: TGCGCCAGCAACAGGGGGCAAGGTGAAAAACTGTTTTTT. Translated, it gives CASNRGQGEKLFF. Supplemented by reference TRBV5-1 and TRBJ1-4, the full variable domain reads KAGVTQTPRYLIKTRGQQVTLSCSPISGHRSVSWYQQTPGQGLQFLFEYFSETQRNKGNFPGRFSGRQFSNSRSEMNVSTLELGDSALYLCASNRGQGEKLFFGSGTQLSVL.